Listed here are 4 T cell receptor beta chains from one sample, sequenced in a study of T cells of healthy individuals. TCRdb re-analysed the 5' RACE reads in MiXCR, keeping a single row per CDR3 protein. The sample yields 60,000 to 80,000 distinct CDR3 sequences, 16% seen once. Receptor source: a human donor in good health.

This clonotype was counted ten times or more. Here the CDR3 DNA reads TGCAGCGTTTCGGCAGTTTTAACCTACGAGCAGTACTTC. Its translation is CSVSAVLTYEQYF. The chain joins TRBV29-1 to TRBJ2-7; D unresolved. Germline loops: CDR1 SQVTM, CDR2 ANQGSEA. CDR3 length: 13 residues. Between the trimmed V and J ends, which lost 5 bases and 2 bases, there was a span of 13 bases.

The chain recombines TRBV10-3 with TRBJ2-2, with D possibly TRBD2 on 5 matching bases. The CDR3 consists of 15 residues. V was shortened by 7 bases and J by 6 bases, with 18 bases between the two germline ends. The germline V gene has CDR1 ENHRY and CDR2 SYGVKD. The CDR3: CAIKGYEGAAGELFF. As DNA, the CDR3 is TGTGCCATCAAAGGATACGAGGGAGCAGCCGGGGAGCTGTTTTTT.

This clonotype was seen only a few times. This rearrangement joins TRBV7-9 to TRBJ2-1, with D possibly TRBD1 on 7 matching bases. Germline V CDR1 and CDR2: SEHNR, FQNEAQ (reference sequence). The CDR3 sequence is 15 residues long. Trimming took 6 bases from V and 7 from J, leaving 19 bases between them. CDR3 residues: CASSFDRDSLNEQFF. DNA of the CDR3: TGTGCCAGCAGTTTCGACAGGGACTCGCTGAATGAGCAGTTCTTC.

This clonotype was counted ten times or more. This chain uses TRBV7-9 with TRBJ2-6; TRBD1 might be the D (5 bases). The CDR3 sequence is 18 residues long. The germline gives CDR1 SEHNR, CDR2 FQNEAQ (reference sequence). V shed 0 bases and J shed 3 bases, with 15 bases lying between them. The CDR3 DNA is TGTGCCAGCAGCTTAGCTGGACACATCTCCTATGGGGCCAACGTCCTGACTTTC. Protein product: CASSLAGHISYGANVLTF.